The entry that follows covers one T cell receptor beta chain sequence. The data belong to a study of blood T cell repertoires in COVID-19. With V trimmed by 1 base and J by 4 bases, 9 bases remained unmatched. CDR1 is LGHDT and CDR2 is YNNKEL in the germline V gene (reference sequence). The CDR3 is 17 residues long. Assay: immunoSEQ multiplex PCR; the TCRdb copy retains only in-frame clones and omits some. The profile shows roughly 290,000 clones, around four fifths of them singletons. V is TRBV3-1 (or the pseudogene TRBV3-2) and J is TRBJ2-2; 7 bases align to TRBD1. The receptor was derived from a woman in her 50s with active or convalescent COVID-19. Sequenced: peripheral blood. The CDR3 loop is CASSQGTPGGRTGELFF. The CDR3 DNA reads TGTGCCAGCAGCCAAGGTACTCCAGGGGGACGCACCGGGGAGCTGTTTTTT.